This TCR beta chain was captured in a study of cytomegalovirus exposure and HLA in healthy donors. Data came from immunoSEQ multiplex PCR; TCRdb stores just in-frame clones and leaves some out. Of around 130,000 clones in the sample, under 90% were seen once. For this clone: What it binds is not known.

Study findings and constraints: Under in vitro conditions, a few CMV-associated chains were confirmed as specific for CMV antigens.

Germline V CDR1 and CDR2: SGHAT, FQNNGV. The CDR3 loop spans 13 amino acids. V gave up 5 bases and J gave up 11 bases, with 16 bases separating them. The receptor's source is a woman in her twenties or thirties in good health and CMV-seronegative. V and J are TRBV11-2 and TRBJ2-1, with a weak D call TRBD2 (5 bases). Material: PBMCs. CDR3 sequence reads: CASSRDTVLKQFF. The CDR3 DNA reads as TGTGCCAGCAGCCGGGATACTGTCTTAAAGCAGTTCTTC. Based on the CDR3 plus reference TRBV11-2 and TRBJ2-1, the full variable domain is EAGVAQSPRYKIIEKRQSVAFWCNPISGHATLYWYQQILGQGPKLLIQFQNNGVVDDSQLPKDRFSAERLKGVDSTLKIQPAKLEDSAVYLCASSRDTVLKQFFGPGTRLTVL.